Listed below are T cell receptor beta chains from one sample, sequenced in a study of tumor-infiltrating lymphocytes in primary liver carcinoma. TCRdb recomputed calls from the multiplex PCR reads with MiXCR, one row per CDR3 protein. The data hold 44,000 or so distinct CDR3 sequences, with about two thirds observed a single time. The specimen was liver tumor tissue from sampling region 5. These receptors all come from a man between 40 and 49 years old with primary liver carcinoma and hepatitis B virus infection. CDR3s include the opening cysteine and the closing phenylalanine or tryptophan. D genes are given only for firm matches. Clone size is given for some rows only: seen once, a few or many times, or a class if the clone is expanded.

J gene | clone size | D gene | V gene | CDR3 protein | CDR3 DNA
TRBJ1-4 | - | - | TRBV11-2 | CGSSLVVGDEELFF | TGTGGCAGCAGCTTAGTGGTTGGGGACGAAGAACTGTTTTTT
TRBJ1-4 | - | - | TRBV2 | CANSETTAATNEKLFF | TGTGCCAACAGTGAAACGACAGCTGCAACTAACGAAAAATTGTTTTTT
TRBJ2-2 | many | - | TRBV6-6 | CASRSTRAANTGELFF | TGTGCCAGCAGAAGTACCCGGGCCGCGAACACCGGGGAGCTGTTTTTT
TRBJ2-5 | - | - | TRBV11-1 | CASRGTVETQYF | TGTGCCAGCAGAGGGACCGTAGAGACCCAGTACTTC
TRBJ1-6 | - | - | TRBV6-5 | CASSHEGDSPLQF | TGTGCCAGCAGCCACGAGGGGGATTCACCCCTCCAGTTT
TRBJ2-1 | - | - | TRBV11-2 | CASSSNDAYEQFF | TGTGCCAGCAGCTCAAATGATGCCTACGAACAGTTCTTC
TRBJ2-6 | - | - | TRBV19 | CASSPQIGANVLSF | TGTGCCAGTAGCCCCCAGATTGGGGCCAACGTCCTGAGTTTC
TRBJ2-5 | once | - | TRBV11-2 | CASSRRPGGETQYF | TGTGCCAGCAGCCGAAGGCCAGGGGGGGAGACCCAGTACTTC
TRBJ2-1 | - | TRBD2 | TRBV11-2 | CASSLSVGGRVNEQFF | TGTGCCAGCAGCTTATCGGTTGGGGGGAGGGTCAATGAGCAGTTCTTC
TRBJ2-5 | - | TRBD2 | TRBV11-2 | CASSLVPASGQEIQYF | TGTGCTAGTAGCTTAGTCCCGGCTAGCGGGCAAGAGATCCAGTACTTC
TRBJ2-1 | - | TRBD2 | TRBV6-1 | CASSSYRGDPYNEQFF | TGTGCCAGCAGCTCCTATCGGGGGGATCCCTACAATGAGCAGTTCTTC
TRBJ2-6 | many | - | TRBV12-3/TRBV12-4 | CASSFERAGANVLTF | TGTGCCAGCAGTTTTGAGAGGGCTGGGGCCAACGTCCTGACTTTC
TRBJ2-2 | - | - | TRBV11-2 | CASRLLREDTGELFF | TGTGCCAGCAGATTACTCAGGGAGGATACCGGGGAGCTGTTTTTT
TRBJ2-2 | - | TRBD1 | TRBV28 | CACSLQGNTGVLFF | TGTGCCTGCAGTTTACAGGGGAACACCGGGGTGCTGTTTTTT
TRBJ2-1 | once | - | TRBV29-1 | CSVGDTVGNEQFF | TGCAGCGTTGGGGACACCGTGGGCAATGAGCAATTCTTC
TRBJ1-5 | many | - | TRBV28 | CASSPPPADQPQHF | TGTGCCAGCAGTCCCCCACCGGCGGATCAGCCCCAGCATTTT
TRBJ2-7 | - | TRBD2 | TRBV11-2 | CASSLSGTLRYEQYF | TGTGCTAGCAGCCTCAGCGGGACTCTACGCTACGAGCAGTATTTC
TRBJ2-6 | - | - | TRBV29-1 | CSVEDRKEYSGVNVLTF | TGCAGCGTTGAAGATCGAAAGGAATACTCTGGGGTCAACGTCCTGACTTTC
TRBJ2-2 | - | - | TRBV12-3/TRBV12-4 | CTSSFQSTGELFF | TGTACCAGCAGTTTTCAGAGCACCGGGGAGCTGTTTTTT
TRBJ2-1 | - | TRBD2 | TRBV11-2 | CASSRDIGLAMGEQFF | TGTGCCAGCAGCAGGGACATCGGACTAGCCATGGGTGAGCAGTTCTTC
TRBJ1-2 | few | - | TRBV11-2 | CASKGRDTTYGYTF | TGTGCTAGCAAAGGGAGGGACACCACCTATGGCTACACCTTC
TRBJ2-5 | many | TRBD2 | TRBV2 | CASSPGGETQYF | TGTGCCAGCAGTCCGGGGGGGGAGACCCAGTACTTC
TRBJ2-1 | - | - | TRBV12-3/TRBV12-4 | CASSAGGKEQFF | TGTGCCAGCAGTGCGGGTGGGAAAGAGCAATTCTTC
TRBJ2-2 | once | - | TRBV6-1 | CASTQQRATGELFF | TGTGCCAGCACCCAACAGAGGGCAACGGGGGAGCTGTTTTTT
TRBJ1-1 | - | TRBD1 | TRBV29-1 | CSVLGQMNTVASF | TGCAGCGTTTTGGGACAGATGAACACTGTAGCTTCCTTT
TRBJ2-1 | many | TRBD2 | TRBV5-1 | CASSSAGVGNEQFF | TGCGCCAGCAGTTCAGCGGGAGTTGGCAATGAGCAGTTCTTC
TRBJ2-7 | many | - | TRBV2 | CASGDRQSYEQYF | TGTGCCAGCGGTGATAGGCAGTCCTACGAGCAGTACTTC
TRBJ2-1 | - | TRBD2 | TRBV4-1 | CANSSSDSGLAGEVDNEQFF | TGCGCCAACAGCTCCTCAGACAGCGGACTAGCGGGAGAAGTTGACAATGAGCAGTTCTTC
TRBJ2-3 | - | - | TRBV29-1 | CSAGQGGISDTQYF | TGCAGCGCTGGGCAGGGTGGCATCTCCGATACGCAGTATTTT
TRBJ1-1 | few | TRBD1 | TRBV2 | CASRGDRVTEAFF | TGTGCCAGCAGAGGGGACAGGGTTACTGAAGCTTTCTTT
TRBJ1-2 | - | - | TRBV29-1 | CSVEDQRRGASGCTF | TGCAGCGTTGAAGATCAGAGGAGAGGGGCATCTGGCTGCACCTTC